A single sample is the source of the 28 T cell receptor beta chains below, sequenced in a study of T cell responses to AZD1222 COVID-19 vaccine. Profiled with immunoSEQ multiplex PCR; TCRdb holds only in-frame clones, not every one. The data hold fewer than 120,000 clones, with about 88% observed a single time. Material: peripheral blood, obtained on day 0 of AZD1222 vaccination. The origin of the receptors is an adult in good health.

The V and J genes are TRBV29-1 and TRBJ2-7, with D tentatively TRBD1 or TRBD2 (5 bases each). The CDR3 contains 11 residues. The germline V gene encodes CDR1 SQVTM and CDR2 ANQGSEA. V dropped 0 bases and J dropped 12 bases, with 12 bases sitting between them. The CDR3 DNA is TGCAGCGTTGAAGATCCGCAGGGACGGTACTTC. This gives the protein CSVEDPQGRYF.

The chain is built from TRBV5-8 and TRBJ2-7; D perhaps matches TRBD1 (5 bases). Per germline, CDR1 SGHTS and CDR2 YDEGEE. V was pared by 4 bases and J by 3 bases, with 14 bases between. CDR3 length: 14 residues. CDR3 loop: CASSQTVRIYEQYF. The CDR3 DNA reads as TGTGCCAGCAGCCAGACAGTTCGGATCTACGAGCAGTACTTC.

As DNA, the CDR3 is TGTGCCAGCAGCCCGGACGGCGGAAACACCATATATTTT. It specifies CASSPDGGNTIYF. The genes are TRBV11-3 and TRBJ1-3; D gene unclear. Germline V gene data show CDR1 as SGHNT and CDR2 as YENEEA. The CDR3 runs 13 residues. The V and J ends lost 5 bases and 4 bases respectively, with 9 bases between them.

The chain combines TRBV5-8 with TRBJ1-6; D is perhaps TRBD1 (6 bases). Trimming removed 0 bases at V and 4 bases at J, with 8 bases between. Germline V gene data show CDR1 as SGHTS and CDR2 as YDEGEE. The CDR3 is 15 amino acids. CDR3 coding DNA: TGTGCCAGCAGCTTGGGGCAGGGGTATAATTCACCCCTCCACTTT. Translating it yields CASSLGQGYNSPLHF.

The V gene is TRBV2, the J gene TRBJ2-1; 10 bases agree with TRBD2. Germline lookup yields CDR1 SNHLY and CDR2 FYNNEI. The CDR3 is 15 residues long. With 4 bases clipped from V and 6 bases from J, the junction kept 6 bases outside the gene matches. As DNA, the CDR3 is TGTGCCAGCAGTGGCTTAGCGGGGGGTGGCAATGAGCAGTTCTTC. This encodes CASSGLAGGGNEQFF. Together with reference TRBV2 and TRBJ2-1, the CDR3 gives the full variable domain: EPEVTQTPSHQVTQMGQEVILRCVPISNHLYFYWYRQILGQKVEFLVSFYNNEISEKSEIFDDQFSVERPDGSNFTLKIRSTKLEDSAMYFCASSGLAGGGNEQFFGPGTRLTVL.

This clone has just one count. V is TRBV15 and J is TRBJ2-1; 8 bases line up with TRBD1. CDR3 size: 16 residues. In germline, CDR1 is LNHNV, CDR2 YYDKDF (reference sequence). Trimming cost V 4 bases and J 0 bases; bases outside gene matches: 5. In nucleotides, the CDR3 is TGTGCCACCAGCAAATACAGGGGGAGCTCCTACAATGAGCAGTTCTTC. It yields the protein CATSKYRGSSYNEQFF.

V gene TRBV29-1 combines with J gene TRBJ2-5; 7 nucleotides agree with TRBD1. CDR3 length equals 13 residues. Germline values: CDR1 SQVTM, CDR2 ANQGSEA. With V trimmed by 0 bases and J by 4 bases, 2 bases remained unmatched. Here the CDR3 reads CSVEEDRRETQYF. CDR3 DNA: TGCAGCGTTGAAGAGGACAGGCGAGAGACCCAGTACTTC.

The V call is TRBV5-5, the J call TRBJ2-7, with 16 bases identical to TRBD2. The J segment lost 7 bases and the V segment lost 5 bases, leaving 9 bases of the junction unmatched. The CDR3 runs 16 residues. Germline V gives CDR1 SGHKS, CDR2 YYEKEE (reference sequence). The CDR3 is CASRTGLAGGPNEQYF. The CDR3 DNA reads TGTGCCAGCAGAACGGGACTAGCGGGGGGGCCGAATGAGCAGTACTTC.

This chain links TRBV7-8 with TRBJ1-2, with 7 bases lining up with TRBD1. This CDR3 is built from 13 residues. Looked up from germline, CDR1 is SGHVS and CDR2 is FQNEAQ. V trimming: 5 bases; J trimming: 2 bases; junction bases outside the gene matches: 2. The CDR3 reads CASSKTGNYGYTF. The CDR3 bases are TGTGCCAGCAGCAAGACAGGGAACTATGGCTACACCTTC.

The gene calls are TRBV3-1 (or the pseudogene TRBV3-2) and TRBJ2-7; D call uncertain. V was clipped by 2 bases and J by 0 bases, with 14 bases between them. The CDR3 has 16 amino acids. From germline, CDR1 is LGHDT and CDR2 YNNKEL (reference sequence). The CDR3 DNA follows: TGTGCCAGCAGCCAATACTACGTCTCGAGCTCCTACGAGCAGTACTTC. This gives the protein CASSQYYVSSSYEQYF.

CDR3: CASTVQGSSSYEQYF. CDR3 nucleotide sequence: TGTGCCAGCACCGTACAGGGCTCGAGCTCCTACGAGCAGTACTTC. The gene calls are TRBV11-3 and TRBJ2-7; tentatively, D is TRBD1 (6 bases). Trimming left V 7 bases short and J 0 bases short, with 16 bases between. Germline V gives CDR1 SGHNT, CDR2 YENEEA. The CDR3 has 15 amino acids. Together with reference TRBV11-3 and TRBJ2-7, the CDR3 gives the full variable domain: EAGVVQSPRYKIIEKKQPVAFWCNPISGHNTLYWYLQNLGQGPELLIRYENEEAVDDSQLPKDRFSAERLKGVDSTLKIQPAELGDSAVYLCASTVQGSSSYEQYFGPGTRLTVT.

This chain connects TRBV7-9 to TRBJ2-3; D remains unclear. Deletions cut 6 bases from V and 1 base from J, with 11 bases between. There are 14 residues in the CDR3. CDR1 and CDR2 (germline): SEHNR, FQNEAQ (reference sequence). CDR3 residues: CASSRRPGTDTQYF. For the CDR3, the DNA is TGTGCCAGCAGTCGTAGGCCAGGCACAGATACGCAGTATTTT.

DNA for the CDR3: TGTGCCAGCAACCGACAGGGGGCGGTAGGAAACACCATATATTTT. It translates to CASNRQGAVGNTIYF. V and J are TRBV2 and TRBJ1-3; TRBD1 aligns across 10 bases. Germline CDR1 is SNHLY and CDR2 is FYNNEI. The CDR3 has 15 residues. The junction had 7 bases not matched to a gene; V was cut back by 7 bases and J by 4 bases.

The chain couples TRBV3-1 (or the pseudogene TRBV3-2) to TRBJ1-4; 7 nucleotides agree with TRBD1. The CDR3 length is 13 residues. Germline loops: CDR1 LGHDT, CDR2 YNNKEL (reference sequence). V lost 4 bases, J lost 8 bases, and 4 bases stayed unmatched. CDR3 residues: CASSPGQVEKLFF. The DNA of the CDR3 is TGTGCCAGCAGCCCAGGACAGGTCGAAAAACTGTTTTTT.

Points on this clone: Other DNA sequences in the sample encode the same CDR3. The chain combines TRBV5-1 with TRBJ1-1; D unresolved. Germline-derived CDR1 and CDR2 are SGHRS and YFSETQ. The CDR3 is 13 amino acids. Trimming took 0 bases from V and 4 from J, leaving 7 bases between them. CDR3 in DNA: TGCGCCAGCAGCTTGGGGGGTGGCACTGAAGCTTTCTTT. Amino acid sequence: CASSLGGGTEAFF.

The V and J genes are TRBV27 and TRBJ1-1; 7 bases map to TRBD1. Germline loops: CDR1 MNHEY, CDR2 SMNVEV (reference sequence). This CDR3 contains 15 residues. The V segment lost 5 bases and the J segment 6 bases; nucleotides outside the gene matches: 12. The CDR3 sequence is CASSPREGAISEAFF. In DNA, the CDR3 is TGTGCCAGCAGTCCACGGGAGGGGGCCATTTCTGAAGCTTTCTTT.

The CDR3 sequence: CASSSDTTYGYTF. Written as DNA, the CDR3 is TGCGCCAGCAGCTCCGACACCACTTATGGCTACACCTTC. The chain carries TRBV5-1 and TRBJ1-2; no definite D call. V lost 3 bases and J lost 5, with 11 bases in between. The CDR3 spans 13 residues. Germline-derived CDR1 and CDR2 are SGHRS and YFSETQ. The complete variable domain, with remaining parts taken from reference TRBV5-1 and TRBJ1-2, reads KAGVTQTPRYLIKTRGQQVTLSCSPISGHRSVSWYQQTPGQGLQFLFEYFSETQRNKGNFPGRFSGRQFSNSRSEMNVSTLELGDSALYLCASSSDTTYGYTFGSGTRLTVV.

The chain has TRBV12-3 or TRBV12-4 and TRBJ2-2, with D hard to call. The CDR3 runs to 12 residues. V was clipped by 6 bases and J by 6 bases, with 8 bases between them. The CDR3 sequence is CASSQPPGELFF. The CDR3 DNA reads TGTGCCAGCAGCCAGCCCCCCGGGGAGCTGTTTTTT.

The chain employs TRBV7-2 and TRBJ2-7; 7 bases match TRBD2. Trimming removed 4 bases from V and 3 bases from J; junction bases left unmatched: 3. The CDR3 length is 13 residues. Looked up from germline, CDR1 is SGHTA and CDR2 is FQGNSA. CDR3: CASSSGLRYEQYF. Here the CDR3 DNA reads TGTGCCAGCAGCTCGGGACTACGCTACGAGCAGTACTTC.

The J gene is TRBJ1-1, the V gene TRBV7-9, with 9 bases fitting TRBD1. V was pared by 5 bases and J by 4 bases, with 11 bases of the junction left unmatched. Germline lookup yields CDR1 SEHNR and CDR2 FQNEAQ (reference sequence). CDR3 size: 16 residues. The CDR3 region has the DNA TGTGCCAGCAGCCGAGGGGACAGGGTCTTAAGCACTGAAGCTTTCTTT. Residues: CASSRGDRVLSTEAFF.

The chain couples TRBV7-2 to TRBJ1-2; 7 nucleotides match TRBD1. The germline V gene encodes CDR1 SGHTA and CDR2 FQGNSA. CDR3 length equals 15 residues. Germline trimming cut 1 base from V and 7 bases from J; bases unmatched to any gene: 9. CDR3: CASSLDSAGGTGYTF. The CDR3 region has the DNA TGTGCCAGCAGCTTAGATTCGGCAGGGGGGACTGGCTACACCTTC.

J is TRBJ1-4 and V is TRBV10-2, with 9 bases fitting TRBD1. Germline V lookup: CDR1 WSHSY, CDR2 SAAADI. The length of the CDR3 is 16 residues. The ends lost 0 bases at V and 5 bases at J; junction bases unmatched: 4. CDR3 residues: CASSESIGQGNEKLFF. CDR3 nucleotides: TGCGCCAGCAGTGAGTCGATAGGACAGGGGAATGAAAAACTGTTTTTT.

CDR3 in DNA: TGCGCCAGCAGCTCTCTCGCCACGACAGACAGCTACTCCTACGAGCAGTACTTC. Protein product: CASSSLATTDSYSYEQYF. V is TRBV5-1 and J is TRBJ2-7, with a weak D call TRBD1 (5 bases). CDR1 and CDR2 from the germline V gene are SGHRS and YFSETQ. This CDR3 has 18 amino acids. Deletions cut 3 bases from V and 0 bases from J, with 22 bases between.

The CDR3 sequence is CASSQAGQNEKLFF. CDR3 nucleotides: TGTGCCAGCAGCCAAGCTGGACAGAATGAAAAACTGTTTTTT. The chain carries TRBV4-2 and TRBJ1-4; D might be TRBD1 (6 bases). Germline loops: CDR1 LGHNA, CDR2 YNFKEQ. Trimming removed 1 base from V and 5 bases from J, with 8 bases in between. The length of the CDR3 is 14 residues.

This chain joins TRBV6-5 and TRBJ1-1, with 7 bases that match TRBD1. Germline V gives CDR1 MNHEY, CDR2 SVGAGI. The length of the CDR3 is 14 residues. V shed 0 bases and J 7 bases; nucleotides not matched to a gene: 5. Written as DNA, the CDR3 is TGTGCCAGCAGTTACTCCGGGACAGACTATGAAGCTTTCTTT. Translating gives CASSYSGTDYEAFF.

The gene calls are TRBV6-2 or TRBV6-3 and TRBJ2-7; D may be TRBD1 (5 bases). The germline CDR1 and CDR2 sequences are MNHEY and SVGEGT. This CDR3 comprises 14 residues. V shed 3 bases and J shed 2 bases, with 11 bases lying between them. CDR3 region: CASSYLAGPYEQYF. DNA for the CDR3: TGTGCCAGCAGTTATTTGGCAGGGCCCTACGAGCAGTACTTC.

This chain links TRBV18 with TRBJ1-4; perhaps TRBD1 as D (6 bases). This CDR3 spans 14 amino acids. The germline V gene has CDR1 KGHSH and CDR2 LQKENI. The V end was cut by 2 bases, the J end by 7 bases, with 11 bases between. CDR3 in amino acids: CASSPAGESEKLFF. CDR3 DNA: TGTGCCAGCTCACCAGCAGGGGAGAGTGAAAAACTGTTTTTT.

This rearrangement joins TRBV7-6 to TRBJ1-3; D may be TRBD1 (5 bases). Germline V gives CDR1 SGHVS, CDR2 FNYEAQ. The CDR3 spans 16 residues. V gave up 6 bases and J gave up 4 bases, with 19 bases separating them. CDR3 bases: TGTGCCAGCAGTCAAGGGCAGGGTAATCCAGGAAACACCATATATTTT. The encoded protein is CASSQGQGNPGNTIYF.